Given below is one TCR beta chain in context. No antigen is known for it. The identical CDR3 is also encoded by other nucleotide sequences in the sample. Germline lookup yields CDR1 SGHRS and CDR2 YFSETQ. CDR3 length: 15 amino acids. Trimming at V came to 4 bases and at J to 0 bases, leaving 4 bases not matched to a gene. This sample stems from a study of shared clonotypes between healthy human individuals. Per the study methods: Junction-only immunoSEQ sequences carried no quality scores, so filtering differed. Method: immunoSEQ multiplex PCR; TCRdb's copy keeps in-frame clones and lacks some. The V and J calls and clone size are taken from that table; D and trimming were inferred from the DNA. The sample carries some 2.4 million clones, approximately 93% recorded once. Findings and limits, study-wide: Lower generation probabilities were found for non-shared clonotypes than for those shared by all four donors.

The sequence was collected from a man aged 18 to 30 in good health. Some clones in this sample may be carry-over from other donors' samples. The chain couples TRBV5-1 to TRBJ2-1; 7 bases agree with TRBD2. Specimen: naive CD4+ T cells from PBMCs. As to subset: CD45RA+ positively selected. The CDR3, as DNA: TGCGCCAGCAGCCCAAGCGGGAACTCCTACAATGAGCAGTTCTTC. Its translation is CASSPSGNSYNEQFF. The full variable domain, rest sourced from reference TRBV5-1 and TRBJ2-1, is KAGVTQTPRYLIKTRGQQVTLSCSPISGHRSVSWYQQTPGQGLQFLFEYFSETQRNKGNFPGRFSGRQFSNSRSEMNVSTLELGDSALYLCASSPSGNSYNEQFFGPGTRLTVL.